This passage covers 24 T cell receptor beta chains from one sample sequenced in a study of control samples from healthy donors and cancer patients. TCRdb's copy holds only in-frame clones and misses some; the assay was immunoSEQ multiplex PCR. Of 100,000 to 150,000 clones in the sample, roughly 90% were seen once. The sequenced sample was blood. All receptors come from a man aged 50-60 years in good health.

This clone was recorded once. V usage is TRBV28 and J usage is TRBJ2-6; D remains ambiguous. Trimming pared 6 bases from V and 0 bases from J, leaving 3 bases between. The CDR3 is 13 amino acids. Germline V gene data show CDR1 as MDHEN and CDR2 as SYDVKM. CDR3 nucleotide sequence: TGTGCCAGCAGGGCCTCTGGGGCCAACGTCCTGACTTTC. This codes for CASRASGANVLTF.

V is TRBV6-1 and J is TRBJ2-7; D call uncertain. Germline V gene lookup returns CDR1 MNHNS and CDR2 SASEGT. The CDR3 contains 14 residues. V lost 2 bases to trimming and J lost 6 bases, with 14 bases between them. This CDR3 is CASSETGSLSEQYF. The DNA for the CDR3 is TGTGCCAGCAGTGAAACGGGTTCGCTCTCCGAGCAGTACTTC.

The chain combines TRBV27 with TRBJ2-1; 10 bases agree with TRBD1. The CDR3 length is 12 residues. The V gene end was trimmed by 5 bases and the J gene end by 14 bases; junction bases not matched to a gene: 6. The germline V gene encodes CDR1 MNHEY and CDR2 SMNVEV (reference sequence). CDR3 protein: CASSKDRGLEFF. Written as DNA, the CDR3 is TGTGCCAGCAGTAAGGACAGGGGGTTGGAGTTCTTC.

The V gene is TRBV6-1, the J gene TRBJ2-3; possibly TRBD1 for D (5 bases). Trimming stripped 3 bases from V and 1 base from J, with 14 bases between. The V gene's germline CDR1 is MNHNS and CDR2 SASEGT. The CDR3 has 16 amino acids. In DNA, the CDR3 is TGTGCCAGCAGTGAGATAACAGGCTACGGCACAGATACGCAGTATTTT. Translating it yields CASSEITGYGTDTQYF.

This clone was seen just once. The V gene is TRBV5-6, the J gene TRBJ1-6; 9 bases are a match to TRBD1. The CDR3 has 14 amino acids. J lost 6 bases, V lost 6 bases, and 4 bases had no gene match. Germline V gives CDR1 SGHDT, CDR2 YYEEEE. CDR3 protein: CASTLGQGNSPLHF. The CDR3, as DNA: TGTGCCAGCACCCTGGGACAGGGTAATTCACCCCTCCACTTT.

This chain links TRBV2 with TRBJ2-1; D unclear. The V gene lost 8 bases and the J gene lost 5 bases, with 4 bases spanning the gap. Germline-derived CDR1 and CDR2 are SNHLY and FYNNEI. CDR3 length: 10 residues. For the CDR3, the DNA is TGTGCCAGCGCAAACAATGAGCAGTTCTTC. Its translation is CASANNEQFF.

V usage is TRBV27 and J usage is TRBJ2-2; 8 bases map to TRBD1. The CDR3 has 14 amino acids. Germline-derived CDR1 and CDR2 are MNHEY and SMNVEV (reference sequence). V was clipped by 4 bases and J by 7 bases; unmatched bases: 5. Written as DNA, the CDR3 is TGTGCCAGCAGTTGGACAGGGTCGGTCGGGGAGCTGTTTTTT. Translation gives CASSWTGSVGELFF.

Notes on this clone: The same CDR3 is also encoded by other DNA sequences in this sample. The genes are TRBV5-1 and TRBJ1-5; D remains ambiguous. The V end lost 0 bases, the J end lost 3 bases, and 4 bases lay between the germline ends. This CDR3 spans 13 amino acids. CDR1 and CDR2 (germline): SGHRS, YFSETQ. This CDR3 reads CASSLDDNQPQHF. The CDR3 DNA sequence: TGCGCCAGCAGCTTGGACGACAATCAGCCCCAGCATTTT.

CDR3 protein: CASSLQGTEAFF. The CDR3 nucleotides are TGTGCCAGCAGTTTACAAGGCACTGAAGCTTTCTTT. The chain has TRBV28 and TRBJ1-1; D ambiguous. In germline, CDR1 is MDHEN, CDR2 SYDVKM. V gave up 2 bases and J gave up 4 bases, with 5 bases separating them. The CDR3 contains 12 residues.

The chain combines TRBV30 with TRBJ2-1, with D possibly TRBD2 on 5 matching bases. The length of the CDR3 is 14 residues. Germline lookup yields CDR1 GTSNPN and CDR2 SVGIG (reference sequence). Trimming stripped 5 bases from V and 7 bases from J, with 18 bases between. CDR3: CAWGEWTGSNEQFF. The CDR3 DNA reads TGTGCCTGGGGTGAGTGGACTGGCTCAAATGAGCAGTTCTTC. The full variable domain, in which reference TRBV30 and TRBJ2-1 provide the parts outside the CDR3, is SQTIHQWPATLVQPVGSPLSLECTVEGTSNPNLYWYRQAAGRGLQLLFYSVGIGQISSEVPQNLSASRPQDRQFILSSKKLLLSDSGFYLCAWGEWTGSNEQFFGPGTRLTVL.

This clone was picked up one time. V is TRBV7-7 and J is TRBJ2-5; D gene unclear. Trimming took off 3 bases at V and 0 bases at J, with 5 bases between the two ends. The CDR3 sequence is 13 residues long. CDR1 is SSHAT, CDR2 FNYEAQ, per germline (reference sequence). DNA of the CDR3: TGTGCCAGCAGCTTGGGAAACCAAGAGACCCAGTACTTC. Encoded protein: CASSLGNQETQYF.

This clone showed up just a few times. This sequence joins TRBV24-1 and TRBJ2-1, with 12 positions matching TRBD2. The junction had 9 bases not matched to a gene; V was cut back by 1 base and J by 0 bases. Germline V gives CDR1 KGHDR, CDR2 SFDVKD. There are 20 residues in the CDR3. CDR3 nucleotides: TGTGCCACCAGTGATTTTACCGGGACTAGCGGGTACCCCTCCTACAATGAGCAGTTCTTC. This encodes CATSDFTGTSGYPSYNEQFF.

This rearrangement joins TRBV7-3 to TRBJ1-1; D uncertain. Trimming pared 0 bases from V and 5 bases from J, leaving 10 bases between. Germline-derived CDR1 and CDR2 are SGHTA and FQGTGA. The CDR3 is 14 residues long. Here the CDR3 reads CASSLTAGSTEAFF. The CDR3 nucleotides are TGTGCCAGCAGCTTAACGGCGGGGAGTACTGAAGCTTTCTTT. Full variable domain (missing parts from reference TRBV7-3 and TRBJ1-1): GAGVSQTPSNKVTEKGKYVELRCDPISGHTALYWYRQSLGQGPEFLIYFQGTGAADDSGLPNDRFFAVRPEGSVSTLKIQRTERGDSAVYLCASSLTAGSTEAFFGQGTRLTVV.

This clone has a handful of counts. The rearrangement links TRBV28 to TRBJ2-3; weak D call: TRBD2 (6 bases). The V and J ends lost 4 bases and 5 bases respectively, with 13 bases between them. This CDR3 is 14 amino acids long. Germline V gene data show CDR1 as MDHEN and CDR2 as SYDVKM. The CDR3 is CASSSGGARDTQYF. CDR3 DNA sequence: TGTGCCAGCAGTTCGGGCGGGGCCCGAGATACGCAGTATTTT. Full variable domain (remainder filled in from reference TRBV28 and TRBJ2-3): DVKVTQSSRYLVKRTGEKVFLECVQDMDHENMFWYRQDPGLGLRLIYFSYDVKMKEKGDIPEGYSVSREKKERFSLILESASTNQTSMYLCASSSGGARDTQYFGPGTRLTVL.

V gene TRBV5-6 combines with J gene TRBJ2-5; 7 nucleotides line up with TRBD2. Germline CDR1 SGHDT, CDR2 YYEEEE. This CDR3 has 14 amino acids. The V segment lost 3 bases and the J segment 1 base; nucleotides outside the gene matches: 3. CDR3 sequence: CASSSASGQETQYF. DNA for the CDR3: TGTGCCAGCAGCTCCGCTAGCGGCCAAGAGACCCAGTACTTC.

The V gene is TRBV5-1, the J gene TRBJ1-2, with D unclear. This CDR3 is built from 13 residues. V was cut by 4 bases and J by 2 bases, with 9 bases left in between. Germline CDR1 SGHRS, CDR2 YFSETQ. The CDR3 sequence is CASSNRENYGYTF. The CDR3 bases are TGCGCCAGCAGCAATAGGGAGAACTATGGCTACACCTTC.

CDR3 in DNA: TGTGCCAGCAGCTTAATTCAGACTAATGAAAAACTGTTTTTT. Protein sequence: CASSLIQTNEKLFF. The genes are TRBV7-9 and TRBJ1-4; no clear D. Trimming shortened V by 2 bases and J by 2 bases, and 6 bases separated the two germline ends. Germline V CDR1 and CDR2: SEHNR, FQNEAQ (reference sequence). The CDR3 runs 14 residues.

This chain joins TRBV6-5 and TRBJ2-7, with 7 bases identical to TRBD1. Germline assignment: CDR1 MNHEY and CDR2 SVGAGI. J lost 2 bases, V lost 5 bases, and 6 bases had no gene match. This CDR3 spans 14 amino acids. The CDR3 region is CASSNRGATYEQYF. The DNA for the CDR3 is TGTGCCAGCAGTAACAGGGGAGCCACCTACGAGCAGTACTTC.

The V gene is TRBV21-1, the J gene TRBJ1-5; TRBD1, the table's D call, lacks a check against the DNA. TRBV21-1 is a known pseudogene. The CDR3 contains 16 residues. CDR3 bases: TGTGCCAGCAGCAAAGATAGGACAGGGGGAGGTCAGCCCCAGCATTTT. Protein sequence: CASSKDRTGGGQPQHF.

V is TRBV7-3 and J is TRBJ2-1; TRBD2 aligns across 9 bases. The CDR3 contains 18 residues. In germline, CDR1 is SGHTA, CDR2 FQGTGA. Trimming took 3 bases from V and 0 from J; bases not matched to a gene: 9. CDR3 nucleotides: TGTGCCAGCAGCTTGGGCGGGGGGGCCCGAACCTCCTACAATGAGCAGTTCTTC. This sequence encodes CASSLGGGARTSYNEQFF.

The CDR3, as DNA: TGTGCCAGCAGCCAAGGTCTCGCTAACTCCTACGAGCAGTACTTC. This encodes CASSQGLANSYEQYF. V gene TRBV3-1 (or the pseudogene TRBV3-2) combines with J gene TRBJ2-7, with D unresolved. V lost 1 base and J 0 bases, leaving 10 bases between the germline ends. This CDR3 is 15 amino acids long. From germline, CDR1 is LGHDT and CDR2 YNNKEL (reference sequence).

The gene calls are TRBV5-5 and TRBJ1-2; 7 nucleotides agree with TRBD1. This CDR3 region has 15 residues. After removal of 0 bases from V and 5 bases from J, the junction contained 7 bases not matched to a gene. Germline V gene lookup returns CDR1 SGHKS and CDR2 YYEKEE (reference sequence). CDR3: CASSLASGRGYGYTF. In nucleotides, the CDR3 is TGTGCCAGCAGCTTGGCCTCTGGCAGGGGGTATGGCTACACCTTC.

The DNA of the CDR3 is TGCGCCAGCAGCTCCGGGGCCGGGGACACCTACAATGAGCAGTTCTTC. Translation gives CASSSGAGDTYNEQFF. The rearrangement uses TRBV5-1 and TRBJ2-1, with D tentatively TRBD1 (6 bases). The germline V gene has CDR1 SGHRS and CDR2 YFSETQ. This CDR3 has 16 amino acids. V was trimmed by 3 bases and J by 2 bases, leaving 15 bases between them.

V and J are TRBV25-1 and TRBJ1-1; tentative D call: TRBD1 (6 bases). The CDR3 covers 16 residues. V was shortened by 0 bases and J by 2 bases, with 13 bases between the two germline ends. Germline lookup yields CDR1 MGHDK and CDR2 SYGVNS. Written as DNA, the CDR3 is TGTGCCAGCAGTGAATATGGCAGGGGAGTAAACACTGAAGCTTTCTTT. Translated: CASSEYGRGVNTEAFF.